Listed here are 27 T cell receptor beta chains from one sample, sequenced in a study of T cell responses to AZD1222 COVID-19 vaccine. Sequencing was performed with immunoSEQ multiplex PCR; in TCRdb, only in-frame clones are kept and a portion is missing. The table shows about 150,000 clones, with roughly 91% occurring only once. Material: peripheral blood, obtained on day 0 of AZD1222 vaccination. Receptor source: an adult in good health.

This chain links TRBV7-8 with TRBJ2-5; no definite D call. Trimming removed 7 bases from V and 0 bases from J, with 12 bases in between. The CDR3 extends over 14 amino acids. Germline loops: CDR1 SGHVS, CDR2 FQNEAQ. The CDR3 reads CASTPQAYQETQYF. In DNA, the CDR3 is TGTGCCAGCACCCCCCAGGCGTACCAAGAGACCCAGTACTTC.

The V gene is TRBV5-1, the J gene TRBJ2-1; 7 nucleotides line up with TRBD2. V was clipped by 4 bases and J by 5 bases; unmatched bases: 9. The germline gives CDR1 SGHRS, CDR2 YFSETQ. This CDR3 contains 15 residues. The CDR3 DNA sequence: TGCGCCAGCAGCAGACTAGCCCGGACCGACAATGAGCAGTTCTTC. The encoded protein is CASSRLARTDNEQFF.

V and J are TRBV12-3 or TRBV12-4 and TRBJ1-1; D gene uncertain. CDR3 length: 13 residues. V dropped 6 bases and J dropped 0 bases, with 8 bases sitting between them. The CDR3 loop reads CASSFQLNTEAFF. CDR3 nucleotides: TGTGCCAGCAGCTTTCAGTTGAACACTGAAGCTTTCTTT.

CDR3 in amino acids: CASSLPGQGNTEAFF. The CDR3 DNA is TGTGCCAGCAGCCTCCCTGGACAGGGAAACACTGAAGCTTTCTTT. The chain recombines TRBV5-6 with TRBJ1-1, with TRBD1 matching over 8 bases. Germline values: CDR1 SGHDT, CDR2 YYEEEE. V dropped 4 bases and J dropped 2; count of bases not matched to a gene: 7. The CDR3 extends over 15 amino acids.

The chain has TRBV9 and TRBJ1-2, with 7 bases fitting TRBD1. The CDR3 length is 13 residues. The V and J ends lost 5 bases and 7 bases, in that order; junction bases with no gene match: 8. Germline CDR1 and CDR2: SGDLS and YYNGEE. The chain's CDR3 is CASSVTEGAGYTF. Here the CDR3 DNA reads TGTGCCAGCAGTGTGACGGAGGGGGCTGGCTACACCTTC. Full variable domain (remainder filled in from reference TRBV9 and TRBJ1-2): DSGVTQTPKHLITATGQRVTLRCSPRSGDLSVYWYQQSLDQGLQFLIQYYNGEERAKGNILERFSAQQFPDLHSELNLSSLELGDSALYFCASSVTEGAGYTFGSGTRLTVV.

J is TRBJ1-5 and V is TRBV5-6; no firm D call. CDR1 is SGHDT, CDR2 YYEEEE, per germline. The ends were cut back, 4 bases at V and 6 bases at J, with 14 bases in the middle. The CDR3 extends over 14 amino acids. CDR3 region: CASSRGRLGQPQHF. The DNA for the CDR3 is TGTGCCAGCAGCCGAGGGAGGCTTGGTCAGCCCCAGCATTTT.

The chain is built from TRBV18 and TRBJ1-5; the D is unclear. CDR1 and CDR2 (germline): KGHSH, LQKENI. V dropped 2 bases and J dropped 0 bases, with 8 bases sitting between them. The CDR3 contains 15 residues. As DNA, the CDR3 is TGTGCCAGCTCACCAGAGGTAATTAGCAATCAGCCCCAGCATTTT. This gives the protein CASSPEVISNQPQHF.

The chain has TRBV4-1 and TRBJ2-7; D may be TRBD2 (5 bases). The CDR3 has 14 residues. Germline V lookup: CDR1 MGHRA, CDR2 YSYEKL. With 4 bases removed from V and 2 bases from J, the gap between germline ends came to 12 bases. Here the CDR3 reads CASSPRTLPYEQYF. The CDR3 DNA sequence: TGCGCCAGCAGCCCGAGGACTCTTCCCTACGAGCAGTACTTC.

CDR3: CSAGSEQFF. CDR3 in DNA: TGCAGTGCTGGCTCCGAGCAGTTCTTC. The chain links TRBV20-1 to TRBJ2-1; D is undetermined. With 5 bases removed from V and 10 bases from J, the gap between germline ends came to 6 bases. Germline CDR1 DFQATT, CDR2 SNEGSKA (reference sequence). CDR3 length: 9 residues.

The rearrangement links TRBV7-8 to TRBJ1-1; a weak D match, TRBD1 (5 bases). The CDR3 extends over 16 amino acids. Germline-derived CDR1 and CDR2 are SGHVS and FQNEAQ. Trimming pared 1 base from V and 0 bases from J, leaving 12 bases between. CDR3 nucleotides: TGTGCCAGCAGCTTAGAAAGGGGAGATGTGAACACTGAAGCTTTCTTT. Residues: CASSLERGDVNTEAFF.

The rearrangement uses TRBV6-5 and TRBJ2-3, with D perhaps matching TRBD2 (6 bases). This CDR3 is built from 15 residues. Germline V gene data show CDR1 as MNHEY and CDR2 as SVGAGI. The ends were cut back, 2 bases at V and 0 bases at J, with 9 bases in the middle. CDR3 sequence reads: CASSYRESSTDTQYF. The CDR3 DNA follows: TGTGCCAGCAGTTACCGGGAGTCTAGCACAGATACGCAGTATTTT.

The DNA for the CDR3 is TGTGCCAGCAGCTTAGGACAGGCTGGAAACACCATATATTTT. This encodes CASSLGQAGNTIYF. The chain employs TRBV11-2 and TRBJ1-3, with a tentative D call TRBD1 (6 bases). Germline V CDR1 and CDR2: SGHAT, FQNNGV. V lost 1 base, J lost 2 bases, and 6 bases lay in between. The length of the CDR3 is 14 residues.

The genes are TRBV29-1 and TRBJ2-1, with D uncertain. The CDR3 is 11 amino acids. The germline CDR1 and CDR2 sequences are SQVTM and ANQGSEA. The V end was cut by 4 bases, the J end by 9 bases, with 10 bases between. The CDR3, as DNA: TGCAGCGTTGCTGTCGTGGCTGAGCAGTTCTTC. The encoded protein is CSVAVVAEQFF.

This sequence joins TRBV7-3 and TRBJ2-1, with 7 bases identical to TRBD1. The CDR3 has 16 residues. CDR1 is SGHTA, CDR2 FQGTGA, per germline. V trimming: 4 bases; J trimming: 6 bases; junction bases outside the gene matches: 12. The CDR3 nucleotides read TGTGCCAGCAGCTCTTTCATAACAGGGGAGATCAATGAGCAGTTCTTC. This codes for CASSSFITGEINEQFF.

This sequence joins TRBV7-2 and TRBJ2-2; 10 bases agree with TRBD2. The germline gives CDR1 SGHTA, CDR2 FQGNSA. V dropped 4 bases and J dropped 8; count of bases not matched to a gene: 7. This CDR3 region has 15 residues. Here the CDR3 reads CASSWGTSARGELFF. CDR3 in DNA: TGTGCCAGCAGCTGGGGGACTAGCGCCCGGGGGGAGCTGTTTTTT.

V is TRBV28 and J is TRBJ2-5, with 8 bases matching TRBD1. The V and J ends lost 3 bases and 1 base, in that order; junction bases with no gene match: 7. The CDR3 has 16 amino acids. CDR1 is MDHEN and CDR2 is SYDVKM in the germline V gene. The CDR3: CASSLGRQGPQETQYF. CDR3 DNA sequence: TGTGCCAGCAGTTTGGGAAGACAGGGGCCCCAAGAGACCCAGTACTTC.

This chain joins TRBV13 and TRBJ2-1, with D hard to call. CDR3 length: 15 amino acids. The V end lost 5 bases, the J end lost 5 bases, and 16 bases lay between the germline ends. The V gene's germline CDR1 is PRHDT and CDR2 FYEKMQ (reference sequence). The CDR3 here is CASSPRNKPNNEQFF. In DNA, the CDR3 is TGTGCCAGCAGCCCCCGGAATAAACCGAACAATGAGCAGTTCTTC.

The rearrangement joins TRBV15 to TRBJ2-1, with D perhaps assigned TRBD1 or TRBD2 (5 bases each). The germline V gene encodes CDR1 LNHNV and CDR2 YYDKDF (reference sequence). The CDR3 is made up of 15 amino acids. Trimming took off 3 bases at V and 3 bases at J, with 12 bases between the two ends. CDR3 DNA sequence: TGTGCCACCAGCAGGTCGGGGACCCGCTACAATGAGCAGTTCTTC. This gives the protein CATSRSGTRYNEQFF. Full variable domain (outside the CDR3, taken from reference TRBV15 and TRBJ2-1): DAMVIQNPRYQVTQFGKPVTLSCSQTLNHNVMYWYQQKSSQAPKLLFHYYDKDFNNEADTPDNFQSRRPNTSFCFLDIRSPGLGDTAMYLCATSRSGTRYNEQFFGPGTRLTVL.

This clone was seen just once. The chain uses TRBV7-2 and TRBJ1-2; no clear D. From germline, CDR1 is SGHTA and CDR2 FQGNSA. The CDR3 loop spans 14 amino acids. With 1 base removed from V and 7 bases from J, the gap between germline ends came to 13 bases. The CDR3 spells CASSLGQLALGYTF. The DNA for the CDR3 is TGTGCCAGCAGCTTAGGGCAGTTGGCCCTTGGCTACACCTTC.

The J gene is TRBJ1-6, the V gene TRBV3-1 (or the pseudogene TRBV3-2), with TRBD1 matching 8 bases. The CDR3 is made up of 20 amino acids. Per the germline V gene, CDR1 is LGHDT and CDR2 is YNNKEL (reference sequence). V lost 0 bases and J lost 4; bases outside the gene matches: 14. CDR3 in amino acids: CASSQDALSGRGHYNSPLHF. CDR3 nucleotide sequence: TGTGCCAGCAGCCAAGATGCCCTCTCGGGCAGGGGGCATTATAATTCACCCCTCCACTTT.

The genes are TRBV6-5 and TRBJ1-2; 7 nucleotides line up with TRBD1. V shed 6 bases and J 4 bases; nucleotides not matched to a gene: 11. CDR1 is MNHEY, CDR2 SVGAGI, per germline. The CDR3 is 15 residues long. The CDR3: CASRSGQHVIYGYTF. CDR3 coding DNA: TGTGCCAGCAGGTCGGGACAGCACGTTATCTATGGCTACACCTTC.

The chain is built from TRBV5-6 and TRBJ1-4; 10 nucleotides align to TRBD1. The trim removed 3 bases at V and 3 bases at J, leaving 5 bases unmatched. CDR1 is SGHDT, CDR2 YYEEEE, per germline. This CDR3 comprises 16 residues. CDR3 residues: CASSWGQGRANEKLFF. In nucleotides, the CDR3 is TGTGCCAGCAGCTGGGGACAGGGGAGAGCTAATGAAAAACTGTTTTTT. Complete variable domain (other parts from reference TRBV5-6 and TRBJ1-4): DAGVTQSPTHLIKTRGQQVTLRCSPKSGHDTVSWYQQALGQGPQFIFQYYEEEERQRGNFPDRFSGHQFPNYSSELNVNALLLGDSALYLCASSWGQGRANEKLFFGSGTQLSVL.

This clone appeared a single time. V and J are TRBV6-1 and TRBJ1-2, with D hard to call. Per germline, CDR1 MNHNS and CDR2 SASEGT. The CDR3 length is 15 residues. Trimming pared 0 bases from V and 9 bases from J, leaving 17 bases between. The CDR3 sequence: CASSEAPSGSNSYTF. The CDR3 DNA sequence: TGTGCCAGCAGTGAAGCCCCTTCGGGGAGTAATAGCTACACCTTC.

CDR3 nucleotides: TGTGCCAGCAGCTCCCCGGGGGACGGCTCCTACGAGCAGTACTTC. Its protein is CASSSPGDGSYEQYF. The V and J genes are TRBV7-9 and TRBJ2-7; D may be TRBD2 (6 bases). The CDR3 totals 15 residues. V lost 4 bases and J lost 0, with 13 bases in between. CDR1 is SEHNR, CDR2 FQNEAQ, per germline (reference sequence).

This chain uses TRBV10-1 with TRBJ2-2, with D perhaps given as TRBD1 or TRBD2 (5 bases each). CDR3 length: 17 residues. The V gene lost 0 bases and the J gene lost 1 base, with 12 bases spanning the gap. CDR1 is WNHNN and CDR2 is SYGVQD in the germline V gene (reference sequence). The CDR3 DNA reads TGCGCCAGCAGTGAGTCGGGGGTACTAAAGAACACCGGGGAGCTGTTTTTT. It yields the protein CASSESGVLKNTGELFF.

This clone was recorded a few times. The chain is built from TRBV7-2 and TRBJ2-7; D gene ambiguous. V was clipped by 5 bases and J by 4 bases, with 12 bases between them. The CDR3 runs to 13 residues. The germline V gene encodes CDR1 SGHTA and CDR2 FQGNSA. CDR3 protein: CASSRQDGYEQYF. Here the CDR3 DNA reads TGTGCCAGCAGCCGCCAGGACGGATACGAGCAGTACTTC.

The chain is built from TRBV28 and TRBJ2-7; TRBD1 agrees at 8 bases. V shed 2 bases, J shed 4 bases, and the junction held 7 bases outside the gene matches. Germline V gene sequence: CDR1 MDHEN, CDR2 SYDVKM. The CDR3 is 15 amino acids. Here the CDR3 reads CASSLPPQGAYEQYF. The CDR3 nucleotides read TGTGCCAGCAGTTTACCCCCCCAGGGGGCTTACGAGCAGTACTTC.